These 5 T cell receptor beta chains were all obtained from the same sample, sequenced in a study of a mutant IDH1 vaccine in newly diagnosed glioma. No antigen has been assigned to these receptors. The assay was immunoSEQ multiplex PCR, and TCRdb's table has in-frame clones only and misses some. The sample shows 55,000 or so clones, approximately 80% of them seen only once. Sample time point: week 23, last vaccination. Every vaccine dose comprised 300 ug of mutant IDH1 20-mer peptide plus topical imiquimod. This specimen was PBMCs, taken from a glioma patient whose treatment included an IDH1 peptide vaccine. The receptors stem from a man in his forties with glioma.

This clone showed up just a few times. V is TRBV2 and J is TRBJ2-7; D is uncertain. V lost 7 bases to trimming and J lost 0 bases, with 7 bases between them. This CDR3 has 12 amino acids. From germline, CDR1 is SNHLY and CDR2 FYNNEI. CDR3 bases: TGTGCCAGCACCGATAGCTCCTACGAGCAGTACTTC. This codes for CASTDSSYEQYF.

The chain has TRBV7-6 and TRBJ2-7, with 8 bases identical to TRBD2. Germline CDR1 is SGHVS and CDR2 is FNYEAQ. J was trimmed by 2 bases and V by 5 bases; bases with no gene match: 11. The CDR3 covers 16 residues. The CDR3 DNA reads as TGTGCCAGCAGCCCGTCGGGGGGGGGCCTTACCTACGAGCAGTACTTC. Protein sequence: CASSPSGGGLTYEQYF.

The chain carries TRBV6-6 and TRBJ1-2; 10 bases align to TRBD1. The CDR3 covers 14 residues. J lost 6 bases, V lost 2 bases, and 3 bases had no gene match. The germline gives CDR1 MNHNY, CDR2 SVGAGI (reference sequence). The CDR3 region has the DNA TGTGCCAGCAGTTACGGGACAGGGGACGATGGCTACACCTTC. Amino acids: CASSYGTGDDGYTF.

This clone is a singleton in its sample. V usage is TRBV19 and J usage is TRBJ1-2; no clear D. V lost 3 bases to trimming and J lost 3 bases, with 17 bases between them. This CDR3 is built from 16 residues. Germline CDR1 LNHDA, CDR2 SQIVND (reference sequence). CDR3 DNA sequence: TGTGCCAGTAGTATTTCCGGCCTTCGTGGGGACTATGGCTACACCTTC. Its protein is CASSISGLRGDYGYTF.

The gene calls are TRBV5-4 and TRBJ1-1, with D hard to call. Germline CDR1 and CDR2: SGHNT and YYREEE (reference sequence). The CDR3 runs 13 residues. V was clipped by 10 bases and J by 0 bases, with 13 bases between them. The CDR3 DNA follows: TGTGCCTACAGTGCCACAATGAACACTGAAGCTTTCTTT. Encoded protein: CAYSATMNTEAFF.